This TCR beta chain was profiled in a study of type 1 regulatory T cells. For the study at large: T-allo10 is an in vitro-generated, Tr1-enriched CD4 T cell product specific for alloantigen. Overall study findings and caveats: Tr1 cells had a more restricted TCR repertoire than non-Tr1 cells.

TCRdb fed the reads into MiXCR, producing one record per CDR3 protein. The table lists over 55,000 distinct CDR3 sequences, around 49% of them singletons. The V segment lost 5 bases and the J segment 1 base; nucleotides outside the gene matches: 1. The CDR3 consists of 12 residues. Germline V CDR1 and CDR2: GTSNPN, SVGIG (reference sequence). To note about this clonotype: The target antigen is unknown.

The chain joins TRBV30 to TRBJ2-7; 8 bases map to TRBD1. Specimen: cultured non-Tr1 T cells, either the whole culture or a sorted T cell fraction (not recorded which). This receptor was taken from a human donor in good health. The CDR3 DNA sequence: TGTGCCTGGCAGGGGGCGTCCTACGAGCAGTACTTC. Amino acids: CAWQGASYEQYF. The full variable domain, completed using reference TRBV30 and TRBJ2-7, is SQTIHQWPATLVQPVGSPLSLECTVEGTSNPNLYWYRQAAGRGLQLLFYSVGIGQISSEVPQNLSASRPQDRQFILSSKKLLLSDSGFYLCAWQGASYEQYFGPGTRLTVT.